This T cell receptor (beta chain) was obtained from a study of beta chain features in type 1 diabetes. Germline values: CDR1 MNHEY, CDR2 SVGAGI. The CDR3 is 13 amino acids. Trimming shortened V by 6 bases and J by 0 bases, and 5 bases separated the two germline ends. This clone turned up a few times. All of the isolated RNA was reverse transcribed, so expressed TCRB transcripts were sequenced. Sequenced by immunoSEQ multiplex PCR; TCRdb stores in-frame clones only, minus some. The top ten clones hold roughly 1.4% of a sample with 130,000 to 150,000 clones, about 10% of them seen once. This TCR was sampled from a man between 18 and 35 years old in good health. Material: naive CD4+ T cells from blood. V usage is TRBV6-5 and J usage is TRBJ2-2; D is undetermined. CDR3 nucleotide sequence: TGTGCCAGCAGCCGCGCGAACACCGGGGAGCTGTTTTTT. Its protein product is CASSRANTGELFF.